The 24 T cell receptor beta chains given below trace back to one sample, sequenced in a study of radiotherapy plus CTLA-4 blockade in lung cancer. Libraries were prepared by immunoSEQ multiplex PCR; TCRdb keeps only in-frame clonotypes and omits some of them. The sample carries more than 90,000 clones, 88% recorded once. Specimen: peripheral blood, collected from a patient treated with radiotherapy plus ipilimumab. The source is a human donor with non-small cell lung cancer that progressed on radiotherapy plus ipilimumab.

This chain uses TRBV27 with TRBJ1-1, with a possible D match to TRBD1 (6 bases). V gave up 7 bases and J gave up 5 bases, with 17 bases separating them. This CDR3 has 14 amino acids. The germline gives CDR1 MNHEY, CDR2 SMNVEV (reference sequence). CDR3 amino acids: CASNTGQIGTEAFF. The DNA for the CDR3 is TGTGCCAGCAATACGGGACAAATTGGGACTGAAGCTTTCTTT.

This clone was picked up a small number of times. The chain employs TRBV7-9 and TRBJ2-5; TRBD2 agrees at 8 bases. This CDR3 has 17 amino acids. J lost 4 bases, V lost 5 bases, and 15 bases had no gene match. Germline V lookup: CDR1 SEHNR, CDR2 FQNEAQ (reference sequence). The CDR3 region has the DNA TGTGCCAGCAGCCCAGGACTAGCTTGGGGGATCGGAGAGACCCAGTACTTC. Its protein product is CASSPGLAWGIGETQYF.

The CDR3 sequence is CASSLSSRTPHEQYF. In DNA form, the CDR3 reads TGTGCCAGCAGCTTGAGTAGTAGAACCCCTCACGAGCAGTACTTC. This chain joins TRBV5-4 and TRBJ2-7, with unresolved D. The CDR3 extends over 15 amino acids. The V gene's germline CDR1 is SGHNT and CDR2 YYREEE (reference sequence). V was shortened by 1 base and J by 5 bases, with 16 bases between the two germline ends.

The CDR3 coding sequence is TGTGCCAGCAGCCCGGGCCCTCAAATAGGCTACACCTTC. Translation gives CASSPGPQIGYTF. The chain has TRBV7-9 and TRBJ1-2; D is uncertain. With 5 bases removed from V and 8 bases from J, the gap between germline ends came to 15 bases. Germline CDR1 and CDR2: SEHNR and FQNEAQ (reference sequence). The CDR3 totals 13 residues.

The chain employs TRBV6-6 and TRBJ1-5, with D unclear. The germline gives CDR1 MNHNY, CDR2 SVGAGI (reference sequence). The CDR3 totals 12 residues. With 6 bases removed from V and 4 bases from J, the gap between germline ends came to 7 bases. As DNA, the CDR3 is TGTGCCAGCAGCCGTCCGAATCAGCCCCAGCATTTT. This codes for CASSRPNQPQHF.

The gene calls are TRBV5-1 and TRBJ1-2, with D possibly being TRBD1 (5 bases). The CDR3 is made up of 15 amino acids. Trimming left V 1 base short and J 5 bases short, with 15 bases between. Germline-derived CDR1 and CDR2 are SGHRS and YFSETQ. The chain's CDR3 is CASSLTSGRQYGYTF. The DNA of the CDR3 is TGCGCCAGCAGCTTGACTTCCGGGAGACAGTATGGCTACACCTTC.

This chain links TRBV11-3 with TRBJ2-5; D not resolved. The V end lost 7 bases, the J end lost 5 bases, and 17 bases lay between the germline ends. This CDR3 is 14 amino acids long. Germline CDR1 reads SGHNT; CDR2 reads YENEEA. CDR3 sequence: CASNRGPAVETQYF. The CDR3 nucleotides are TGTGCCAGCAACCGCGGACCTGCCGTGGAGACCCAGTACTTC.

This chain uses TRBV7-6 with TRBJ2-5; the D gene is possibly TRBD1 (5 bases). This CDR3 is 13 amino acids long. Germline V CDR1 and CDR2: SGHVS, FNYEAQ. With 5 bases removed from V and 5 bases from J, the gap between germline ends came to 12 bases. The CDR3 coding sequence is TGTGCCAGCAGCCCACCAGGGTGGGAGACCCAGTACTTC. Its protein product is CASSPPGWETQYF.

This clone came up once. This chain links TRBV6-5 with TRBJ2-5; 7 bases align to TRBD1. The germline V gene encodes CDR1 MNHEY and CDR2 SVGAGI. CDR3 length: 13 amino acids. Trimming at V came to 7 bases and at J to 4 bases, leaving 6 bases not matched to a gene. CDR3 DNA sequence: TGTGCCAGCACCCGGACAGGCACAGAGACCCAGTACTTC. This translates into CASTRTGTETQYF.

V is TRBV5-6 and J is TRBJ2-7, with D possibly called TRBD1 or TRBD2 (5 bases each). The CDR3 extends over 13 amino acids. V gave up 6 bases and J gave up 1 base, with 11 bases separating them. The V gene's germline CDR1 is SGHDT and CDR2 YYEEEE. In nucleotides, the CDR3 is TGTGCCAGCACCCTGGGGGTATCCTACGAGCAGTACTTC. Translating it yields CASTLGVSYEQYF.

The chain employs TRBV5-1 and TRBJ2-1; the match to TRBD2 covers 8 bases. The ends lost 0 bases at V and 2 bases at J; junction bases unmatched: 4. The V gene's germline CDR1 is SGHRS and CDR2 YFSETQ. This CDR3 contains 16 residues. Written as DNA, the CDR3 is TGCGCCAGCAGCTTGGGGACTAGCCCTGCCTACAATGAGCAGTTCTTC. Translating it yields CASSLGTSPAYNEQFF.

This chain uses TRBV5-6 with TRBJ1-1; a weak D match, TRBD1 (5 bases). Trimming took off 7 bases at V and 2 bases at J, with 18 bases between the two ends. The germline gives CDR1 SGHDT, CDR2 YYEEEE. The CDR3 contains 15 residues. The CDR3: CASLLTIGQNTEAFF. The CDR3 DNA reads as TGTGCCAGCCTATTAACGATAGGACAAAACACTGAAGCTTTCTTT.

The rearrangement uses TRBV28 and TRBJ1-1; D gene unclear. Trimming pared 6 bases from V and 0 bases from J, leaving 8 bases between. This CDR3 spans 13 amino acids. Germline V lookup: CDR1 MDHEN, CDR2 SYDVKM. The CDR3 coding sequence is TGTGCCAGCAGGGGAAGCATGAACACTGAAGCTTTCTTT. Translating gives CASRGSMNTEAFF.

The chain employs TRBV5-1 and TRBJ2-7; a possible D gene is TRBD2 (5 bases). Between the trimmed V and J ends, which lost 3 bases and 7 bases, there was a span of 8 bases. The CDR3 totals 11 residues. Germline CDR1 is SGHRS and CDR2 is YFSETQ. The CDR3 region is CASSSGGEQYF. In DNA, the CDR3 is TGCGCCAGCAGCTCCGGCGGGGAGCAGTACTTC. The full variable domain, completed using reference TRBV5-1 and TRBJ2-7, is KAGVTQTPRYLIKTRGQQVTLSCSPISGHRSVSWYQQTPGQGLQFLFEYFSETQRNKGNFPGRFSGRQFSNSRSEMNVSTLELGDSALYLCASSSGGEQYFGPGTRLTVT.

CDR3 sequence (DNA): TGTGCCAGCAGTGAGGGGCCGCCTGAAGCTTTCTTT. Translation: CASSEGPPEAFF. The chain couples TRBV6-9 to TRBJ1-1; D might be TRBD1 (5 bases). Germline lookup yields CDR1 MNHGY and CDR2 SVAAGI. The V and J ends lost 5 bases and 6 bases respectively, with 10 bases between them. This CDR3 spans 12 amino acids.

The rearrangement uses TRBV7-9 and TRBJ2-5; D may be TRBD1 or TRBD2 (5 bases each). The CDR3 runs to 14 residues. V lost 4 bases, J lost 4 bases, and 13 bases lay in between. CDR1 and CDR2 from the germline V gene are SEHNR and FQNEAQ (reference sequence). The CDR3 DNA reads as TGTGCCAGCAGCTCCGGGGCGCCTCCAGAGACCCAGTACTTC. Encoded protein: CASSSGAPPETQYF.

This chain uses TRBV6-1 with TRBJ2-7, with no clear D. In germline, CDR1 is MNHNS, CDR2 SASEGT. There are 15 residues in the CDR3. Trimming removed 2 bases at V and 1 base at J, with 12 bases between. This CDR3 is CASSEIGKGSYEQYF. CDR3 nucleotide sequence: TGTGCCAGCAGTGAAATAGGGAAGGGATCCTACGAGCAGTACTTC.

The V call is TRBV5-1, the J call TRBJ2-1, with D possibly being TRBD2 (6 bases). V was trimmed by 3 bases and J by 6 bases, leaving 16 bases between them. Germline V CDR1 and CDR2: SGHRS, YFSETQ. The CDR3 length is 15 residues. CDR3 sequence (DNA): TGCGCCAGCAGCTCCAGATGGGAGGCCGTCAATGAGCAGTTCTTC. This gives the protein CASSSRWEAVNEQFF.

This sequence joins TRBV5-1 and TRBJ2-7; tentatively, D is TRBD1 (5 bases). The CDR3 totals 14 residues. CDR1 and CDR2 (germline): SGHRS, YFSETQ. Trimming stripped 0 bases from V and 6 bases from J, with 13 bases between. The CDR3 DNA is TGCGCCAGCAGCTTGGACCCCCAAAGGGGCGAGCAGTACTTC. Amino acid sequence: CASSLDPQRGEQYF.

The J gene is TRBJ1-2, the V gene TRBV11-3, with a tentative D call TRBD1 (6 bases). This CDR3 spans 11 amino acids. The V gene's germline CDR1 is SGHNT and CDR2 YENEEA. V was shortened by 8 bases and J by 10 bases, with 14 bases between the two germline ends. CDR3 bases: TGTGCCAGCCGCCGGGAGGGGGACTACACCTTC. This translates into CASRREGDYTF.

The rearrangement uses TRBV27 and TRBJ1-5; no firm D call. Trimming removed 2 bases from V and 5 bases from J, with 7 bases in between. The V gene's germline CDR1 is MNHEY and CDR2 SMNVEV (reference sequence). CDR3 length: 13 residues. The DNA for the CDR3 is TGTGCCAGCAGTTTACAATACGATCAGCCCCAGCATTTT. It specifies CASSLQYDQPQHF.

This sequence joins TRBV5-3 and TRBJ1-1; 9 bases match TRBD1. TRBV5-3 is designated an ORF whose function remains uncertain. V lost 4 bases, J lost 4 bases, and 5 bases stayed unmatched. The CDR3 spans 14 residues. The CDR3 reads CARSAGTGPTEAFF. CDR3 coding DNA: TGTGCCAGAAGCGCAGGGACAGGGCCCACTGAAGCTTTCTTT.

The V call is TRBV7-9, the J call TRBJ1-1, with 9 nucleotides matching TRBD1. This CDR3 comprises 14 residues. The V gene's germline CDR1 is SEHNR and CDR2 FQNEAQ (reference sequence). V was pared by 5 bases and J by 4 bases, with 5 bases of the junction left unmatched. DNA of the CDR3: TGTGCCAGCAGCGTACAGGGGGCGACCACTGAAGCTTTCTTT. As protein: CASSVQGATTEAFF.

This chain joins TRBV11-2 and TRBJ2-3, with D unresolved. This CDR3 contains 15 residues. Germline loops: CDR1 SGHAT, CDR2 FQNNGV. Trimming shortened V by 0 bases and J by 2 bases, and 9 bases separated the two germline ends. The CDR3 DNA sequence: TGTGCCAGCAGCTTAGATCTACATAACACAGATACGCAGTATTTT. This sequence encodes CASSLDLHNTDTQYF.